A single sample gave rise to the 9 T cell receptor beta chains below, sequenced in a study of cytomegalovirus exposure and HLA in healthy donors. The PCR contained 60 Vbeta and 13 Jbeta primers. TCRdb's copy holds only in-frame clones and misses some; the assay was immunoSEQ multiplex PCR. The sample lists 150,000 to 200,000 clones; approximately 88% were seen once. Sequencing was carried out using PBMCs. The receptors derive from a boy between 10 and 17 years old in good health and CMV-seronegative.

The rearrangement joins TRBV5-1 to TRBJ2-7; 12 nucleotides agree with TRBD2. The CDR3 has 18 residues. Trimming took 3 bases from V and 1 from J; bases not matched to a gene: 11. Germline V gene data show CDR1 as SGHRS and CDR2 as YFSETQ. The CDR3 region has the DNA TGCGCCAGCAGCTCCGCATCTAGCGGGGGGGCCCAATCCTACGAGCAGTACTTC. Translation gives CASSSASSGGAQSYEQYF.

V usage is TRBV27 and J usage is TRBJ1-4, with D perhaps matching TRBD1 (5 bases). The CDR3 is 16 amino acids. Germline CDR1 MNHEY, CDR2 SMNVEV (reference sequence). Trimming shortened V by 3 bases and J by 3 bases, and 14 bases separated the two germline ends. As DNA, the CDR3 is TGTGCCAGCAGTTTTGGGGCTGGGACTTCTAATGAAAAACTGTTTTTT. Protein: CASSFGAGTSNEKLFF.

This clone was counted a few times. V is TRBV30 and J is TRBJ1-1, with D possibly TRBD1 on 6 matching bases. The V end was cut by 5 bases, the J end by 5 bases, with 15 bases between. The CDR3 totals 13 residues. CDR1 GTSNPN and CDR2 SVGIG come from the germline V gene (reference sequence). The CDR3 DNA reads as TGTGCCTGGGGCACAGGGAGTAAGACTGAAGCTTTCTTT. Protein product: CAWGTGSKTEAFF.

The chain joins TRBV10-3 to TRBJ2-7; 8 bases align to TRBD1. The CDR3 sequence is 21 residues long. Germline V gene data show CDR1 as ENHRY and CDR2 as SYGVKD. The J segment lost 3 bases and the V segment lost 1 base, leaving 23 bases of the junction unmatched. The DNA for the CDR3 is TGTGCCATCAGTGAGTGGCACGCGACAGGGGAGTTGACTAACTTAGACTACGAGCAGTACTTC. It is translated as CAISEWHATGELTNLDYEQYF.

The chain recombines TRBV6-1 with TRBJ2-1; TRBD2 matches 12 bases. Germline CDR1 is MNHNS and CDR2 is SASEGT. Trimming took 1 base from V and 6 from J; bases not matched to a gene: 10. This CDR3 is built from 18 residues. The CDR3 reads CASSEEGLAGLHLNEQFF. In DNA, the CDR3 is TGTGCCAGCAGTGAAGAAGGACTAGCGGGGCTTCACCTCAATGAGCAGTTCTTC.

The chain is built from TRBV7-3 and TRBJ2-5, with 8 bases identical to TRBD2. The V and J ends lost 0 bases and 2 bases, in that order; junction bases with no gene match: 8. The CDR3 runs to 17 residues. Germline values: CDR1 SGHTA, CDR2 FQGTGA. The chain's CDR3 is CASSLTGGGWAQETQYF. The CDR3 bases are TGTGCCAGCAGCTTAACTGGCGGGGGGTGGGCACAAGAGACCCAGTACTTC.

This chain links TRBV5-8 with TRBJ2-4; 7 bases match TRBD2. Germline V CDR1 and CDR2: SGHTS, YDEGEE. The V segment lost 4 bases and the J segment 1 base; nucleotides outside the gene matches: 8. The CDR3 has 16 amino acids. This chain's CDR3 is CASSLTLGGAKNIQYF. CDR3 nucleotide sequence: TGTGCCAGCAGCCTAACTTTGGGGGGGGCCAAAAACATTCAGTACTTC.

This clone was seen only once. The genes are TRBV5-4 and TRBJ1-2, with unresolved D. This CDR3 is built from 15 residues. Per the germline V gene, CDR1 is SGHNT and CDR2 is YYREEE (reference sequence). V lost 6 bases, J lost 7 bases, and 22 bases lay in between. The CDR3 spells CASTPLVTGSRGYTF. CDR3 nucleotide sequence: TGTGCCAGCACCCCCTTGGTCACCGGGTCTCGTGGCTACACCTTC.

This CDR3 reads CASSSGRNNNEQFF. CDR3 sequence (DNA): TGTGCCAGCAGTTCAGGGCGGAATAACAATGAGCAGTTCTTC. The chain employs TRBV7-2 and TRBJ2-1; weak D call: TRBD1 (5 bases). The CDR3 totals 14 residues. With 6 bases removed from V and 5 bases from J, the gap between germline ends came to 14 bases. Germline values: CDR1 SGHTA, CDR2 FQGNSA.